What follows is one T cell receptor (beta chain) and its context. Its antigen is not identified. The data derive from a study of T cell responses to AZD1222 COVID-19 vaccine. The CDR3 runs 14 residues. V was shortened by 2 bases and J by 2 bases, with 9 bases between the two germline ends. Germline V gene data show CDR1 as SGDLS and CDR2 as YYNGEE. Only in-frame clones appear in the TCRdb table, and some are missing; sequencing was by immunoSEQ multiplex PCR. The table shows more than 95,000 clones, with approximately 89% occurring only once. Broader study findings: The donor cohort was predominantly white British with a female majority, and clonal diversity may have been underestimated. Vaccine-associated CD4 TCRs spanned spike, dominant at 160-218 and 743-854.

This receptor was obtained from an adult in good health. V is TRBV9 and J is TRBJ2-3; unclear D gene. Sequencing was performed on peripheral blood, taken on day 0 of AZD1222 vaccination. The CDR3: CASSVARYTDTQYF. CDR3 in DNA: TGTGCCAGCAGCGTTGCCAGGTACACAGATACGCAGTATTTT.